This is a list of T cell receptor beta chains from one sample in a study of blood T cell repertoires in COVID-19. Clones were read by immunoSEQ multiplex PCR, and TCRdb kept only the in-frame ones, dropping some. The sample yields about 66,000 clones, more than 70% seen once. Sequenced material: peripheral blood. Every receptor here comes from a woman between 65 and 79 years old with acute or convalescent COVID-19. Each CDR3 is given with its conserved first and last residue. The D gene is left open where the match is weak. Size is omitted from some rows. Given values are once, few, many or a class for expanded clones.

J gene,clone size,D gene,V gene,CDR3 DNA,CDR3 protein
TRBJ1-6,-,-,TRBV5-1,TGCGCCAGCAGCTTAACAGCCTATTCACCCCTCCACTTT,CASSLTAYSPLHF
TRBJ2-1,-,-,TRBV9,TGTGCCAGCAGCGCAAACGAGAGGAATGAGCAGTTCTTC,CASSANERNEQFF
TRBJ1-1,-,TRBD1,TRBV29-1,TGCAGCGTTGACTGGCGCGACAGGGACACTGAAGCTTTCTTT,CSVDWRDRDTEAFF
TRBJ1-6,-,-,TRBV15,TGTGCCACCAGTTCCAGGGGAGATTCACCCCTCCACTTT,CATSSRGDSPLHF
TRBJ2-2,-,TRBD1,TRBV7-2,TGTGCCAGCACGCGGTCGGCAGGGGGTCCCGGGGAGCTGTTTTTT,CASTRSAGGPGELFF
TRBJ1-2,-,-,TRBV6-1,TGTGCCAGCAGTGAGTCCAGCGTCGGCTACACCTTC,CASSESSVGYTF
TRBJ1-1,-,TRBD1,TRBV5-1,TGCGCCAGCAGCCCCCCTCCGGGACAGGAGAACACTGAAGCTTTCTTT,CASSPPPGQENTEAFF
TRBJ2-2,-,-,TRBV5-4,TGTGCCAGTCAAGCTTGGGATCAGGGATTTACAACCGGGGAGCTGTTTTTT,CASQAWDQGFTTGELFF
TRBJ2-5,-,-,TRBV4-1,TGCGCCAGCAGCCTTATCCCGGGAGTCTGGGAGACCCAGTACTTC,CASSLIPGVWETQYF
TRBJ2-1,once,TRBD2,TRBV10-3,TGTGCCATCAGTGCATGGCGGGAGTGGGACAATGAGCAGTTCTTC,CAISAWREWDNEQFF
TRBJ1-1,-,TRBD1,TRBV9,TGTGCCAGCAGCGTAGGAGTAACAGGGGGCGGGAACACTGAAGCTTTCTTT,CASSVGVTGGGNTEAFF
TRBJ2-1,-,TRBD1,TRBV11-1,TGTGCCAGCAGCAAACAGGGGTTCTACAATGAGCAGTTCTTC,CASSKQGFYNEQFF
TRBJ1-5,-,TRBD1,TRBV5-1,TGCGCCAGCAGCTTTTTAGGACAGGCCAATCAGCCCCAGCATTTT,CASSFLGQANQPQHF
TRBJ2-7,-,TRBD2,TRBV6-2/TRBV6-3,TGTGCCAGCAGTTTCCGGACTAGCGGGAGGACTTCCTACGAGCAGTACTTC,CASSFRTSGRTSYEQYF
TRBJ1-2,-,TRBD1,TRBV4-2,TGTGCCAGCAGCCAAGATGACAGGGCGGGCTACACCTTC,CASSQDDRAGYTF
TRBJ1-5,-,-,TRBV21-1,TGTGCCAGCAGCAAAGCCTGGCCAGGGGGCCCATATAGCAATCAGCCCCAGCATTTT,CASSKAWPGGPYSNQPQHF
TRBJ2-1,once,-,TRBV14,TGTGCCAGCAGCCAAGTCAGTTACAATGAGCAGTTCTTC,CASSQVSYNEQFF
TRBJ1-5,-,-,TRBV4-3,TGCGCCAGCAGCCAAGTTCTAAGTCAGCCCCAGCATTTT,CASSQVLSQPQHF
TRBJ1-2,-,-,TRBV28,TGTGCCAGCAGCCCCCCCACAGCCTATGGCTACACCTTC,CASSPPTAYGYTF
TRBJ1-6,-,TRBD1,TRBV5-4,TGTGCCAGCAGCTTGGGACAGGGGAACTCACCCCTCCACTTT,CASSLGQGNSPLHF
TRBJ2-3,once,-,TRBV30,TGTGCCTGCTTTCTGGGCCCTAGCACAGATACGCAGTATTTT,CACFLGPSTDTQYF
TRBJ1-2,-,-,TRBV27,TGTGCCAGCAGTCCGGCCGGGGGGGGGTTGGGTGGCTACACCTTC,CASSPAGGGLGGYTF
TRBJ2-3,-,-,TRBV9,TGTGCCAGCAGCGTAGAAGGACTAGATACGCAGTATTTT,CASSVEGLDTQYF
TRBJ1-1,-,TRBD1,TRBV7-2,TGTGCCAGCAGCTTTGTCAGGGGGAGGAACACTGAAGCTTTCTTT,CASSFVRGRNTEAFF
TRBJ1-2,-,-,TRBV12-1,TGTGCCAGCAGCTTTTGGGGGCAGGGGAAAGGCTACACCTTC,CASSFWGQGKGYTF
TRBJ1-1,-,-,TRBV4-1,TGTGCCAGCAAACGGTTCATGAACACTGAAGCTTTCTTT,CASKRFMNTEAFF
TRBJ2-1,-,-,TRBV7-2,TGTGCCAGCAGCTTAGTAGGCAGGAATGAGCAGTTCTTC,CASSLVGRNEQFF
TRBJ1-2,-,-,TRBV5-1,TGCGCCAGCAGCTTGGACGGGGTAGGCTACACCTTC,CASSLDGVGYTF
TRBJ1-1,-,-,TRBV15,TGTGCCACCAGCAGACCCCCCCAGGGGAACACTGAAGCTTTCTTT,CATSRPPQGNTEAFF
TRBJ1-2,once,TRBD1,TRBV6-5,TGTGCCAGCAGCGCCGGGACAGTGATTTACGGCTACACCTTC,CASSAGTVIYGYTF
TRBJ1-4,-,TRBD1,TRBV19,TGTGCCAGTAGTAGCCGGGACAGCCTTGAAAAACTGTTTTTT,CASSSRDSLEKLFF
TRBJ2-1,-,TRBD2,TRBV30,TGTGCCTGGAGCGGCGGGACTAGCGGGACGGCCTACAATGAGCAGTTCTTC,CAWSGGTSGTAYNEQFF
TRBJ1-4,-,-,TRBV5-1,TGCGCCAGCAGCTTGGCCCAGGGGAGAGACGAAAAACTGTTTTTT,CASSLAQGRDEKLFF
TRBJ1-5,-,TRBD1,TRBV28,TGTGCCAGCAGTACCCCGGGACAGGGGCCTCAACGCCAGCATTTT,CASSTPGQGPQRQHF
TRBJ2-7,-,-,TRBV6-2/TRBV6-3,TGTGCCAGCAGTTACAGGAAGGGAGACTACGAGCAGTACTTC,CASSYRKGDYEQYF
TRBJ1-6,-,-,TRBV28,TGTGCCAGCAGGCCTCAGGGGAATTCACCCCTCCACTTT,CASRPQGNSPLHF
TRBJ1-1,-,-,TRBV10-2,TGCGCCAGCAGCTTAAATCAGGGGAGTGAAGCTTTCTTT,CASSLNQGSEAFF
TRBJ1-2,-,-,TRBV6-5,TGTGCCAGCAGTCCAAGACAGGAATCCACCTATGGCTACACCTTC,CASSPRQESTYGYTF
TRBJ1-1,-,-,TRBV10-2,TGCGCCAGCAGTGAGTGGACACCGAACACTGAAGCTTTCTTT,CASSEWTPNTEAFF
TRBJ1-2,-,-,TRBV14,TGTGCCAGCAGCCAAGGGGGGCTCGAGGGCTACACCTTC,CASSQGGLEGYTF
TRBJ1-5,-,TRBD1,TRBV29-1,TGCAGCGTTTCGGACAGGGCTAGCAATCAGCCCCAGCATTTT,CSVSDRASNQPQHF
TRBJ1-4,-,-,TRBV20-1,TGCAGTGCTAGTATGAAGGACGGGGTTGAAAAACTGTTTTTT,CSASMKDGVEKLFF
TRBJ1-1,-,-,TRBV7-3,TGTGCCAGCAGCTCCCCCATCGGGGGGTTAGCTTTCTTT,CASSSPIGGLAFF
TRBJ1-2,-,-,TRBV9,TGTGCCAGCAGCGTAGGGACAGAGGATTACTATGGCTACACCTTC,CASSVGTEDYYGYTF
TRBJ1-2,-,-,TRBV7-8,TGTGCCAGCAGCTTAGATGTTGGGGGGTATGGCTACACCTTC,CASSLDVGGYGYTF
TRBJ1-6,-,-,TRBV18,TGTGCCAGCTCACGGCAGGGAGGGGATTCACCCCTCCACTTT,CASSRQGGDSPLHF
TRBJ2-2,few,TRBD2,TRBV5-1,TGCGCCAGCAGCTTGGTCGGGGGGGACACCGGGGAGCTGTTTTTT,CASSLVGGDTGELFF
TRBJ2-5,-,-,TRBV7-2,TGTGCCAGCAGCTTAGGTGTCATGTCAGAGACCCAGTACTTC,CASSLGVMSETQYF